The rows below give T cell receptor beta chains drawn from one sample of a study of OX40 agonist ivuxolimab in advanced cancers. Only in-frame clones appear in the TCRdb table, and some are missing; sequencing was by immunoSEQ multiplex PCR. The data contain fewer than 60,000 clones, roughly 77% of them singletons. Material: CD4+ or CD8+ T cells sorted from blood, obtained in a trial of the OX40 agonist ivuxolimab. These receptors came from an adult with an advanced solid tumor such as melanoma, head and neck, liver or kidney cancer. Both conserved end residues are part of each CDR3. The order of the fields is D gene, clone size, J gene, V gene, CDR3 DNA, CDR3 protein. The D gene is left open where the match is weak. Not all rows give a size; the values are once, few, many and, for expanded clones, a class.

D gene: .
clone size: .
J gene: TRBJ1-5
V gene: TRBV5-5
CDR3 DNA: TGTGCCAGCAGGAAAGGGGCGGGCAATCAGCCCCAGCATTTT
CDR3 protein: CASRKGAGNQPQHF

D gene: .
clone size: .
J gene: TRBJ2-2
V gene: TRBV7-3
CDR3 DNA: TGTGCCAGCAGCCTCCCTCCGGCCGGGGAGCTGTTTTTT
CDR3 protein: CASSLPPAGELFF

D gene: .
clone size: .
J gene: TRBJ2-2
V gene: TRBV6-5
CDR3 DNA: TGTGCCAGCAGAACAACGGGGGCCGGGGAGCTGTTTTTT
CDR3 protein: CASRTTGAGELFF

D gene: .
clone size: .
J gene: TRBJ2-3
V gene: TRBV7-2
CDR3 DNA: TGTGCCAGCAGCTTGGCCACCAGGCCAGATACGCAGTATTTT
CDR3 protein: CASSLATRPDTQYF

D gene: TRBD1
clone size: .
J gene: TRBJ1-6
V gene: TRBV5-1
CDR3 DNA: TGCGCCAGCAGCTCGGACAGGGTCACCCTCCACTTT
CDR3 protein: CASSSDRVTLHF

D gene: .
clone size: .
J gene: TRBJ1-2
V gene: TRBV7-2
CDR3 DNA: TGTGCCAGCAGCTCGGGAGGGATGGTAAATTATGGCTACACCTTC
CDR3 protein: CASSSGGMVNYGYTF

D gene: TRBD1
clone size: .
J gene: TRBJ2-7
V gene: TRBV6-1
CDR3 DNA: TGTGCCAGCAGTAATACAGGGGGTGGCTACGAGCAGTACTTC
CDR3 protein: CASSNTGGGYEQYF

D gene: .
clone size: .
J gene: TRBJ1-2
V gene: TRBV28
CDR3 DNA: TGTGCCAGCAGTCCCCCGGTAGGTGGCTACACCTTC
CDR3 protein: CASSPPVGGYTF

D gene: .
clone size: .
J gene: TRBJ2-5
V gene: TRBV6-6
CDR3 DNA: TGTGCCAGCAGGCGGGACAGTTCGTACCAAGAGACCCAGTACTTC
CDR3 protein: CASRRDSSYQETQYF

D gene: .
clone size: .
J gene: TRBJ1-1
V gene: TRBV5-1
CDR3 DNA: TGCGCCAGCAGGGACGGAGCGATCAACACTGAAGCTTTCTTT
CDR3 protein: CASRDGAINTEAFF

D gene: TRBD1
clone size: .
J gene: TRBJ1-6
V gene: TRBV5-1
CDR3 DNA: TGCGCCAGCAGCCGGGACAGTAATTCACCCCTCCACTTT
CDR3 protein: CASSRDSNSPLHF

D gene: .
clone size: .
J gene: TRBJ1-6
V gene: TRBV11-2
CDR3 DNA: TGTGCCAGCAGCCACAGCGAAAGGAGCTCCTATAATTCACCCCTCCACTTT
CDR3 protein: CASSHSERSSYNSPLHF

D gene: .
clone size: few
J gene: TRBJ1-5
V gene: TRBV2
CDR3 DNA: TGTGCCAGCGGGGGGGACAATCAGCCCCAGCATTTT
CDR3 protein: CASGGDNQPQHF

D gene: TRBD1
clone size: .
J gene: TRBJ1-1
V gene: TRBV5-1
CDR3 DNA: TGCGCCAGCAGGGGACAGCAGAACACTGAAGCTTTCTTT
CDR3 protein: CASRGQQNTEAFF

D gene: .
clone size: .
J gene: TRBJ1-2
V gene: TRBV6-6
CDR3 DNA: TGTGCCAGCAGCCCAGGGTCTAACTATGGCTACACCTTC
CDR3 protein: CASSPGSNYGYTF

D gene: .
clone size: .
J gene: TRBJ1-3
V gene: TRBV27
CDR3 DNA: TGTGCCAGCAGAAGGGACGTTTTCTCTGGAAACACCATATATTTT
CDR3 protein: CASRRDVFSGNTIYF

D gene: .
clone size: .
J gene: TRBJ2-7
V gene: TRBV19
CDR3 DNA: TGTGCCAGTAGAGAAGGGGGCTCCTACGAGCAGTACTTC
CDR3 protein: CASREGGSYEQYF

D gene: .
clone size: .
J gene: TRBJ2-1
V gene: TRBV14
CDR3 DNA: TGTGCCAGCAGCCGGGATTCCGTTTATGAGCAGTTCTTC
CDR3 protein: CASSRDSVYEQFF

D gene: .
clone size: .
J gene: TRBJ2-1
V gene: TRBV6-5
CDR3 DNA: TGTGCCAGCAGTAATCCATCAAACCCCTACAATGAGCAGTTCTTC
CDR3 protein: CASSNPSNPYNEQFF

D gene: .
clone size: .
J gene: TRBJ1-5
V gene: TRBV6-5
CDR3 DNA: TGTGCCAGCAGTTTCGGGTCCTCAGGGGTTCATCAGCCCCAGCATTTT
CDR3 protein: CASSFGSSGVHQPQHF

D gene: .
clone size: .
J gene: TRBJ2-1
V gene: TRBV7-3
CDR3 DNA: TGTGCCAGCAGCCCGACTGACCCGTACGAGAAGCAGTTCTTC
CDR3 protein: CASSPTDPYEKQFF

D gene: TRBD1
clone size: .
J gene: TRBJ2-5
V gene: TRBV9
CDR3 DNA: TGTGCCAGCAGCGCGGGATCGGGACAGGGCAAAGAGACCCAGTACTTC
CDR3 protein: CASSAGSGQGKETQYF

D gene: .
clone size: .
J gene: TRBJ2-7
V gene: TRBV21-1
CDR3 DNA: TGTGCCAGCATGTTTCTGGCGGGGTATGGTTACGAGCAGTACTTC
CDR3 protein: CASMFLAGYGYEQYF

D gene: .
clone size: .
J gene: TRBJ2-5
V gene: TRBV2
CDR3 DNA: TGTGCCAGCAGTGAACAGGGAGGAACAGAGACCCAGTACTTC
CDR3 protein: CASSEQGGTETQYF